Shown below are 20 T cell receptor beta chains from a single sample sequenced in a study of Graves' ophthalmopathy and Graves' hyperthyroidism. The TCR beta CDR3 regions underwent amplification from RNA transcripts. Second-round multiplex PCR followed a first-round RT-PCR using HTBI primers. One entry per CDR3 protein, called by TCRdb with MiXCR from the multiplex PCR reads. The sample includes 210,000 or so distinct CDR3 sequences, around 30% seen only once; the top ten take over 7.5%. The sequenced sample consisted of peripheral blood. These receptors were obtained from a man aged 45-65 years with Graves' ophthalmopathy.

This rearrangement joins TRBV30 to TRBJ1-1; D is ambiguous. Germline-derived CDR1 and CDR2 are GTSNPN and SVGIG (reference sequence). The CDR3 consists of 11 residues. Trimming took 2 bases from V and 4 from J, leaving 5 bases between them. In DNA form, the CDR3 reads TGTGCCTGGAGTAAACGCACTGAAGCTTTCTTT. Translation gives CAWSKRTEAFF.

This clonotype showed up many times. Written as DNA, the CDR3 is TGTGCCAGCAGTCCACACCAGACTGCCACCCAGTACTTC. It is translated as CASSPHQTATQYF. The V and J genes are TRBV7-3 and TRBJ2-5; D gene ambiguous. The CDR3 is 13 residues long. V lost 6 bases, J lost 8 bases, and 16 bases lay in between. CDR1 and CDR2 (germline): SGHTA, FQGTGA.

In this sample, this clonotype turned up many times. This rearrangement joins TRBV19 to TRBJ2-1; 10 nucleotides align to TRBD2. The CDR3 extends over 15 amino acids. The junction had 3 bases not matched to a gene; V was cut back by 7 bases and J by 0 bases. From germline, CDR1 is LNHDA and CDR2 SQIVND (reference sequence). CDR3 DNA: TGTGCCAGTACTCCTAGCGGGAGCTCCTACAATGAGCAGTTCTTC. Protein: CASTPSGSSYNEQFF.

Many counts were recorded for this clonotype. CDR3: CASSLRSSVYNEQFF. CDR3 nucleotides: TGTGCCAGCAGCTTACGATCCAGCGTATACAATGAGCAGTTCTTC. The chain employs TRBV7-2 and TRBJ2-1; D remains unclear. Trimming stripped 2 bases from V and 4 bases from J, with 12 bases between. Germline lookup yields CDR1 SGHTA and CDR2 FQGNSA. The CDR3 totals 15 residues.

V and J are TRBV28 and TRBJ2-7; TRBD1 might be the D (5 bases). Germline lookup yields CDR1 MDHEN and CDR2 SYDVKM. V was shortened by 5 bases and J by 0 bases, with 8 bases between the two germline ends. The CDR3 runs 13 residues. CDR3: CASSRQSSYEQYF. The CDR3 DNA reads TGTGCCAGCAGTCGACAGTCCTCCTACGAGCAGTACTTC.

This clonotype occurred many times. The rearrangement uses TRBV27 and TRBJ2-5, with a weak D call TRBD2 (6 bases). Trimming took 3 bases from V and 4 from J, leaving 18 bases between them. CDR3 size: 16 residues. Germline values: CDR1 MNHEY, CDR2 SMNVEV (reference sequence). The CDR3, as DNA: TGTGCCAGCAGTTTTATCGGGAGAACTGGTACAGAGACCCAGTACTTC. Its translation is CASSFIGRTGTETQYF.

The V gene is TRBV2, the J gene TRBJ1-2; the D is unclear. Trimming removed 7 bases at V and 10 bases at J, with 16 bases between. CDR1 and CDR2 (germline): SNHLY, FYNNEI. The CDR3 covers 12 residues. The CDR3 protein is CASNDALPNYTF. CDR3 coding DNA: TGTGCCAGCAATGACGCACTTCCAAACTACACCTTC.

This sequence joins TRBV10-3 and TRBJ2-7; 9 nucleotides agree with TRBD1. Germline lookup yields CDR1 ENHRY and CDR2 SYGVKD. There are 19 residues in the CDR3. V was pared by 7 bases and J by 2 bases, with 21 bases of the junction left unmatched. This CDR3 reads CAIMASVPTGTGLTYEQYF. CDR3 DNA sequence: TGTGCCATCATGGCTTCAGTCCCGACCGGGACAGGGTTAACCTACGAGCAGTACTTC.

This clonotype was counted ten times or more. The CDR3 here is CASSRRVAKNIQYF. CDR3 in DNA: TGTGCCAGCAGTCGCAGGGTAGCCAAAAACATTCAGTACTTC. The chain is built from TRBV28 and TRBJ2-4, with TRBD1 as a possible D gene (5 bases). Germline V gene sequence: CDR1 MDHEN, CDR2 SYDVKM. V gave up 5 bases and J gave up 0 bases, with 8 bases separating them. The CDR3 extends over 14 amino acids.

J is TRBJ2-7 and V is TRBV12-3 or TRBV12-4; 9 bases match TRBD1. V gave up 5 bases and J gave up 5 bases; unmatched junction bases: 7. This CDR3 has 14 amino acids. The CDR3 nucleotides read TGTGCCAGCAGTCCCGGACAGGGGCGCGACGAGCAGTACTTC. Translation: CASSPGQGRDEQYF.

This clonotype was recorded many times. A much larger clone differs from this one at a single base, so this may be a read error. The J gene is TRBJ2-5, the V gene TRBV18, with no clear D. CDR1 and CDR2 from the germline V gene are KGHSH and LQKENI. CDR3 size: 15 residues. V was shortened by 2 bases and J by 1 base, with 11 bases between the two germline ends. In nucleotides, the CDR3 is TGTGCCAGCTCACCAGTCCCCCAGGCCCAAGAGACCCAGTACTTC. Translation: CASSPVPQAQETQYF.

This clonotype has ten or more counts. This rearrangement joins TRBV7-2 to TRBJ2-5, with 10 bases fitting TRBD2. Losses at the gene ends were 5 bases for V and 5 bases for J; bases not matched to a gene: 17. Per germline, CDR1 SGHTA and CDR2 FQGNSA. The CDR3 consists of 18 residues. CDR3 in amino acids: CASSRLLLGLAVGETQYF. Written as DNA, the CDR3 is TGTGCCAGCAGCCGACTATTACTCGGACTAGCGGTGGGGGAGACCCAGTACTTC.

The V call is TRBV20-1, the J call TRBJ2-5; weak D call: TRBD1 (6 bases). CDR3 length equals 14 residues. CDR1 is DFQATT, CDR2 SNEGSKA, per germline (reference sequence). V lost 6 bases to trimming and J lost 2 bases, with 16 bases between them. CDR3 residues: CSATDRLVQETQYF. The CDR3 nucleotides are TGCAGTGCGACCGACAGGCTCGTGCAAGAGACCCAGTACTTC.

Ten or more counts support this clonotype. The CDR3: CASSYRDSGANVLTF. The CDR3 DNA is TGTGCCAGCAGTTACCGAGATTCTGGGGCCAACGTCCTGACTTTC. This sequence joins TRBV6-2 or TRBV6-3 and TRBJ2-6; D unclear. This CDR3 has 15 residues. CDR1 MNHEY and CDR2 SVGEGT come from the germline V gene. Trimming shortened V by 2 bases and J by 1 base, and 6 bases separated the two germline ends.

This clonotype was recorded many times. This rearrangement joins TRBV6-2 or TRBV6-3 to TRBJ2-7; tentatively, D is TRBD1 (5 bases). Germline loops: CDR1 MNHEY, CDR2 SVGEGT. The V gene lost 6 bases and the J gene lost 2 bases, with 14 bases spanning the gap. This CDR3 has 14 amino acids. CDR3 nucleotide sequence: TGTGCCAGCAGACCCCCCGGACAAGCCTACGAGCAGTACTTC. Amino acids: CASRPPGQAYEQYF.

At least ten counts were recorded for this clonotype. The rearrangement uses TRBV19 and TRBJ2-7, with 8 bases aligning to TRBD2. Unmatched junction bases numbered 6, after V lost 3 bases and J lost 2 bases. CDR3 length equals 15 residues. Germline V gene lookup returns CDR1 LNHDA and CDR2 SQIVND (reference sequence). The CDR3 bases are TGTGCCAGTAGTATCGGATTAGCGGGGACCTACGAGCAGTACTTC. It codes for CASSIGLAGTYEQYF.

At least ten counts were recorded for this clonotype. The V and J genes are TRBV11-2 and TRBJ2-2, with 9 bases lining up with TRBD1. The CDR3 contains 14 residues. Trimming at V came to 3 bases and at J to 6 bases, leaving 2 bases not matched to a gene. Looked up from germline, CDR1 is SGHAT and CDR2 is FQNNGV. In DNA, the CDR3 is TGTGCCAGCAGCTTCGGACAGGGGTCCGGGGAGCTGTTTTTT. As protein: CASSFGQGSGELFF.

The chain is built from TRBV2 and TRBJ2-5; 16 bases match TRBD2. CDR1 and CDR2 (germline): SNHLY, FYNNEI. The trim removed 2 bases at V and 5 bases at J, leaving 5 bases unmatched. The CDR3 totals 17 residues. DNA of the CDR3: TGTGCCAGCAGTGAACCGGGACTAGCGGGGGGGCAGGAGACCCAGTACTTC. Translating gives CASSEPGLAGGQETQYF. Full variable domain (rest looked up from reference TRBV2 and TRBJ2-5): EPEVTQTPSHQVTQMGQEVILRCVPISNHLYFYWYRQILGQKVEFLVSFYNNEISEKSEIFDDQFSVERPDGSNFTLKIRSTKLEDSAMYFCASSEPGLAGGQETQYFGPGTRLLVL.

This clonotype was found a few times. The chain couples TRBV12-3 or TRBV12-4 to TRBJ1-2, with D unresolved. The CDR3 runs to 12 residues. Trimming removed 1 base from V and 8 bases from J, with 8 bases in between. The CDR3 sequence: CASSLGQRGYTF. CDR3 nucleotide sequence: TGTGCCAGCAGTTTAGGTCAGCGGGGCTACACCTTC.

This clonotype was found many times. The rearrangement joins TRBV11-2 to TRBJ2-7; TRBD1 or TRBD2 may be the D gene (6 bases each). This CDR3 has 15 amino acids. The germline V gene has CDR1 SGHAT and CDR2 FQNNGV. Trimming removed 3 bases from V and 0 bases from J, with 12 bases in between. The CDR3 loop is CASSLRGTPSYEQYF. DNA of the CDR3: TGTGCCAGCAGCTTGAGGGGGACTCCCTCCTACGAGCAGTACTTC.